The 11 T cell receptor beta chains below come from one sample, sequenced in a study of CD8+ T cells in alopecia areata. The treatment denotes: oral pan-JAK inhibitor, 5-10 mg twice daily. As the sequencing template, cDNA was produced by extracting RNA and reverse transcribing it. Assay used: immunoSEQ multiplex PCR; TCRdb lists only in-frame clones, some missing. The table records roughly 220,000 clones, approximately 38% of them present only once. Sample: CD4+ T cells sorted from blood, taken at approximately week 30, from a patient treated with tofacitinib. The receptor set was obtained from a human donor with alopecia areata.

This chain joins TRBV12-5 and TRBJ2-7, with TRBD2 matching 11 bases. Germline V gene data show CDR1 as LGHNT and CDR2 as FRNRAP. The CDR3 sequence is 16 residues long. Trimming at V came to 2 bases and at J to 3 bases, leaving 6 bases not matched to a gene. This CDR3 is CASGLTSGRFSYEQYF. The CDR3 DNA reads TGTGCTAGTGGTTTGACTAGCGGGAGATTCAGCTACGAGCAGTACTTC.

This chain uses TRBV15 with TRBJ1-1; a weak D match, TRBD1 (5 bases). Germline CDR1 LNHNV, CDR2 YYDKDF (reference sequence). The CDR3 runs 16 residues. The germline V and J ends were trimmed by 6 bases and 4 bases, with 21 bases remaining between them. CDR3 bases: TGTGCCACCAGGGAGACTTGGGGAGGGGAATTCACTGAAGCTTTCTTT. This sequence encodes CATRETWGGEFTEAFF. The full variable domain, completed using reference TRBV15 and TRBJ1-1, is DAMVIQNPRYQVTQFGKPVTLSCSQTLNHNVMYWYQQKSSQAPKLLFHYYDKDFNNEADTPDNFQSRRPNTSFCFLDIRSPGLGDTAMYLCATRETWGGEFTEAFFGQGTRLTVV.

This clone was detected only a few times. V gene TRBV7-9 combines with J gene TRBJ2-7, with TRBD2 as a possible D gene (6 bases). Trimming took off 4 bases at V and 4 bases at J, with 14 bases between the two ends. The CDR3 is 14 amino acids. Germline-derived CDR1 and CDR2 are SEHNR and FQNEAQ (reference sequence). For the CDR3, the DNA is TGTGCCAGCAGCTGGGGGGACTTGCTTTACGAGCAGTACTTC. Amino acid sequence: CASSWGDLLYEQYF.

This chain links TRBV9 with TRBJ2-7; D uncertain. The CDR3 extends over 14 amino acids. Trimming removed 3 bases at V and 0 bases at J, with 10 bases between. Germline CDR1 SGDLS, CDR2 YYNGEE. This CDR3 reads CASSGDGNSYEQYF. The CDR3 DNA follows: TGTGCCAGCAGCGGAGATGGCAACTCCTACGAGCAGTACTTC. Using reference TRBV9 and TRBJ2-7 for the parts outside the CDR3, the full variable domain is DSGVTQTPKHLITATGQRVTLRCSPRSGDLSVYWYQQSLDQGLQFLIQYYNGEERAKGNILERFSAQQFPDLHSELNLSSLELGDSALYFCASSGDGNSYEQYFGPGTRLTVT.

The table lists this clone with a few counts. This chain connects TRBV29-1 to TRBJ1-1; the D gene is possibly TRBD1 (5 bases). CDR1 and CDR2 from the germline V gene are SQVTM and ANQGSEA. This CDR3 has 13 amino acids. V was shortened by 6 bases and J by 6 bases, with 17 bases between the two germline ends. The CDR3 spells CSVYRGQTAEAFF. As DNA, the CDR3 is TGCAGCGTGTACCGGGGCCAGACCGCTGAAGCTTTCTTT.

The gene calls are TRBV5-4 and TRBJ2-3; 12 bases line up with TRBD2. V dropped 5 bases and J dropped 0; count of bases not matched to a gene: 4. CDR1 is SGHNT, CDR2 YYREEE, per germline (reference sequence). The CDR3 length is 16 residues. In nucleotides, the CDR3 is TGTGCCAGCAGGCCACTAGCGGGAGGTAGCACAGATACGCAGTATTTT. Translation: CASRPLAGGSTDTQYF.

The rearrangement joins TRBV9 to TRBJ2-6; no clear D gene. The germline V gene has CDR1 SGDLS and CDR2 YYNGEE. V was cut by 0 bases and J by 13 bases, with 11 bases left in between. The CDR3 spans 13 residues. CDR3 nucleotide sequence: TGTGCCAGCAGCGTAGACGTGACGGAAGTCCTGACTTTC. Translation: CASSVDVTEVLTF.

V is TRBV2 and J is TRBJ1-5, with TRBD1 matching 10 bases. V trimming: 5 bases; J trimming: 6 bases; junction bases outside the gene matches: 4. The CDR3 sequence is 14 residues long. Germline lookup yields CDR1 SNHLY and CDR2 FYNNEI. The CDR3 DNA reads as TGTGCCAGCAGTTATGGGACAGGGGTTCAGCCCCAGCATTTT. Its translation is CASSYGTGVQPQHF. The complete variable domain, with remaining parts taken from reference TRBV2 and TRBJ1-5, reads EPEVTQTPSHQVTQMGQEVILRCVPISNHLYFYWYRQILGQKVEFLVSFYNNEISEKSEIFDDQFSVERPDGSNFTLKIRSTKLEDSAMYFCASSYGTGVQPQHFGDGTRLSIL.

Written as DNA, the CDR3 is TGTGCCAGCAGCTTAGGGTCCGGGGAGCTGTTTTTT. Amino acids: CASSLGSGELFF. V usage is TRBV7-6 and J usage is TRBJ2-2; D is unclear. The V gene lost 1 base and the J gene lost 6 bases, with 3 bases spanning the gap. This CDR3 is built from 12 residues. CDR1 is SGHVS and CDR2 is FNYEAQ in the germline V gene.

The V and J genes are TRBV19 and TRBJ1-5, with unresolved D. Germline loops: CDR1 LNHDA, CDR2 SQIVND (reference sequence). Between the trimmed V and J ends, which lost 1 base and 4 bases, there was a span of 8 bases. The CDR3 has 14 amino acids. The CDR3 loop reads CASSIGRSNQPQHF. CDR3 coding DNA: TGTGCCAGTAGTATAGGACGGAGTAATCAGCCCCAGCATTTT.

The chain uses TRBV9 and TRBJ2-1; 11 bases fit TRBD2. Trimming at V came to 0 bases and at J to 7 bases, leaving 6 bases not matched to a gene. The CDR3 loop spans 16 amino acids. Germline V gene lookup returns CDR1 SGDLS and CDR2 YYNGEE. The CDR3 DNA sequence: TGTGCCAGCAGCGTAGCCGGGACTAGCGGATGGAATGAGCAGTTCTTC. Its protein product is CASSVAGTSGWNEQFF.